This T cell receptor (beta chain) was captured in a study of CD8+CD57+ T cells in acquired aplastic anemia. Looking at the study overall: Healthy donors yielded roughly 9.8 million CD4+ cell reads on average.

Profiling of TCR beta VDJ combinations and CDR3 sequences used genomic DNA as template. TCRdb reanalysed the reads using MiXCR and keeps one entry per CDR3 protein. Of about 200,000 distinct CDR3 sequences listed, 34% are singletons. In germline, CDR1 is LNHNV, CDR2 YYDKDF (reference sequence). V lost 1 base, J lost 0 bases, and 10 bases lay in between. The CDR3 is made up of 16 amino acids. Study-wide results and limits: Overlapping CD8+ CDR3 repertoires of patients and controls contained under 35 shared sequences.

This clonotype was recorded many times. Its matching antigen is unknown. The sample taken for sequencing was sorted CD4+, CD8+, or CD8+CD57+ T cells (not recorded which) from PBMCs. This chain uses TRBV15 with TRBJ2-4; D gene uncertain. This sequence was found in a human donor in good health, serving as a control. The CDR3 DNA sequence: TGTGCCACCAGCAGAGTCGTCTTGCTAGCCAAAAACATTCAGTACTTC. Its translation: CATSRVVLLAKNIQYF.